This T cell receptor beta chain was found in a study of blood T cell repertoires in COVID-19. In the study overall: Specimens from acute and convalescent COVID-19 originated in the United States, Italy and Spain. Sources were T cells, B-cell-depleted T cells, or PBMCs; the material itself was cDNA or gDNA.

Germline CDR1 and CDR2: MGHRA and YSYEKL. The CDR3 runs 16 residues. V was clipped by 3 bases and J by 3 bases; unmatched bases: 4. Per the study methods: Amplification of reference gene primers was used by the study to estimate nucleated cell counts. Here immunoSEQ multiplex PCR was the method, and the copy in TCRdb shows in-frame clones only, minus some. That table is the source of V, J and clone size, and D and trimming were worked out from the DNA. The sample shows more than 350,000 clones, 80% to 90% of them seen only once. The origin of this receptor is a woman aged 30 to 39 with COVID-19, enrolled during active disease. Material: peripheral blood. The chain joins TRBV4-1 to TRBJ2-2; TRBD1 matches 10 bases. CDR3 nucleotide sequence: TGCGCCAGCAGCCAGACAGGGGGCGCGCACACCGGGGAGCTGTTTTTT. Its translation is CASSQTGGAHTGELFF.